This entry describes one T cell receptor beta chain. Its cognate antigen is unknown. 60 Vbeta and 13 Jbeta primers were used in PCR. Using immunoSEQ multiplex PCR, the repertoire was profiled, and TCRdb retains in-frame clones only, with some absent. The sample yields 98,000 or so clones, more than 65% seen once. V was cut by 6 bases and J by 8 bases, with 11 bases left in between. The V gene's germline CDR1 is SNHLY and CDR2 FYNNEI. This CDR3 is 13 amino acids long. This record belongs to a study of cytomegalovirus exposure and HLA in healthy donors. Study-level points and caveats: Later analysis revealed greater clonal expansion in HLA-associated TCR beta chains than in equally common others. Some TCR beta chains (over 150 of them) were listed as cytomegalovirus-associated.

Input material: PBMCs. The TCR comes from a human donor in good health. The chain recombines TRBV2 with TRBJ1-6, with D perhaps TRBD1 (6 bases). DNA of the CDR3: TGTGCCAGCAGGCACAGGGTTCATTCACCCCTCCACTTT. Translated: CASRHRVHSPLHF.